Listed here is a single TCR beta chain. Its target is unknown. The data were taken from a study of beta chain features in type 1 diabetes. Study information: The patients were much like the healthy donors in age, gender and cell yields.

General observations from the study: The VDJ junctions of type 1 diabetes patients carried fewer insertions and more deletions. Moderately but significantly shorter TCRB CDR3s were found in Type 1 diabetes patients in all four CD4+ subsets.

TCRB transcripts that were expressed got sequenced, as all of the isolated RNA had been reverse transcribed. Repertoires were generated with immunoSEQ multiplex PCR, while TCRdb's copy carries only in-frame clones and drops some. The sample lists 640,000 or so clones, around 15% occurring once. Germline lookup yields CDR1 SNHLY and CDR2 FYNNEI. The CDR3 runs to 13 residues. V lost 3 bases, J lost 4 bases, and 9 bases lay in between. Sequences were obtained from naive CD4+ T cells from blood. The TCR sequence derives from a man aged 18-30 years with type 1 diabetes. This chain joins TRBV2 and TRBJ1-1; D is unresolved. The CDR3 reads CASSEAGITEAFF. The CDR3 region has the DNA TGTGCCAGCAGTGAGGCGGGAATCACTGAAGCTTTCTTT. Full variable domain (rest looked up from reference TRBV2 and TRBJ1-1): EPEVTQTPSHQVTQMGQEVILRCVPISNHLYFYWYRQILGQKVEFLVSFYNNEISEKSEIFDDQFSVERPDGSNFTLKIRSTKLEDSAMYFCASSEAGITEAFFGQGTRLTVV.